Sequencing of this T cell receptor (beta chain) was carried out in a study of cytomegalovirus exposure and HLA in healthy donors. Study-level background: Drawn from HLA-typed donors, roughly 87 million unique TCRs were held in an early data release. When 300 to 400 donors were genotyped, approximately 81% of them were found to fall in the Caucasian-associated ancestry cluster.

This clone was seen a handful of times. As yet, its antigen is unknown. The PCR was carried out with 60 Vbeta primers and 13 Jbeta primers. The table came from immunoSEQ multiplex PCR; TCRdb's copy has only in-frame clones and leaves some out. The repertoire holds fewer than 140,000 clones, with roughly 80% as singletons. The length of the CDR3 is 15 residues. Germline V CDR1 and CDR2: ENHRY, SYGVKD. The V end lost 3 bases, the J end lost 1 base, and 13 bases lay between the germline ends. Study results and caveats: The Asian-associated ancestry cluster reportedly had fewer N-insertions than the roughly 670-donor mean in a later analysis.

Input material: PBMCs. The rearrangement uses TRBV10-3 and TRBJ2-7, with TRBD1 as a possible D gene (6 bases). This clonotype was sampled from a man aged 55 to 70 in good health and CMV-seronegative. The CDR3: CAISDLGQGSYEQYF. CDR3 coding DNA: TGTGCCATCAGTGACTTGGGGCAGGGGTCCTACGAGCAGTACTTC.